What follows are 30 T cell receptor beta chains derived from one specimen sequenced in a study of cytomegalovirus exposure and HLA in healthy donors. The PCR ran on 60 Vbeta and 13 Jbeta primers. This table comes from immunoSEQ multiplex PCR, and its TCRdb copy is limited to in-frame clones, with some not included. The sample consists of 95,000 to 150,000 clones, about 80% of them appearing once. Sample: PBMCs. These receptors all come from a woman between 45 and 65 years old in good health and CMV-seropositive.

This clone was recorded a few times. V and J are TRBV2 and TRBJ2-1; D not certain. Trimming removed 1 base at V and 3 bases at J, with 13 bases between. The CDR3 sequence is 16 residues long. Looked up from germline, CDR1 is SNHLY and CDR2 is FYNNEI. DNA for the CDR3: TGTGCCAGCAGTGAAGTTCTAGACGATTACTACAATGAGCAGTTCTTC. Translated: CASSEVLDDYYNEQFF.

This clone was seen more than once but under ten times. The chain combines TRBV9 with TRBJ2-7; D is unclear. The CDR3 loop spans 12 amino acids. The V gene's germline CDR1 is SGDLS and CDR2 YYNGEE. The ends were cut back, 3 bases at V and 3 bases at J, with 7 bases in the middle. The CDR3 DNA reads TGTGCCAGCAGCGGAGATGGCTACGAGCAGTACTTC. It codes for CASSGDGYEQYF.

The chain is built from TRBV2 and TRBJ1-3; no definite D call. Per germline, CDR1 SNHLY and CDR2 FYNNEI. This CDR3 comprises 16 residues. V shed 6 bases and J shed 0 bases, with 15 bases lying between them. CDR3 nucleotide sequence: TGTGCCAGCAGCTTCCGACACTCGAACTCTGGAAACACCATATATTTT. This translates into CASSFRHSNSGNTIYF.

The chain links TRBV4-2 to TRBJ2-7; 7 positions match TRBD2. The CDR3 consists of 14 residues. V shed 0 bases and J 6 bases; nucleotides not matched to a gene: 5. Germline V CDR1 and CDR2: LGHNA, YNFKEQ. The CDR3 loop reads CASSQDRLALEQYF. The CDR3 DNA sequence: TGTGCCAGCAGCCAAGATCGACTAGCTCTCGAGCAGTACTTC.

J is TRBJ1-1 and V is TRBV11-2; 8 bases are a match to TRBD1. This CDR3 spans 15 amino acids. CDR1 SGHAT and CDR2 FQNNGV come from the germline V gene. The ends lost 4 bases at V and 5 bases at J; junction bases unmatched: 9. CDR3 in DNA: TGTGCCAGCAGCTCCTTACCAGGGGGCTATACTGAAGCTTTCTTT. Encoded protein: CASSSLPGGYTEAFF.

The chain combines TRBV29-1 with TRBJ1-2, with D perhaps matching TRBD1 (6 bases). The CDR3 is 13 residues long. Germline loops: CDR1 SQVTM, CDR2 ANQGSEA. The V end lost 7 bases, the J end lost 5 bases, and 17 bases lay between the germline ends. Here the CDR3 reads CSAVLTGDYGYTF. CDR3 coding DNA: TGCAGCGCCGTGTTGACAGGCGATTATGGCTACACCTTC. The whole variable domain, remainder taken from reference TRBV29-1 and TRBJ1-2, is SAVISQKPSRDICQRGTSLTIQCQVDSQVTMMFWYRQQPGQSLTLIATANQGSEATYESGFVIDKFPISRPNLTFSTLTVSNMSPEDSSIYLCSAVLTGDYGYTFGSGTRLTVV.

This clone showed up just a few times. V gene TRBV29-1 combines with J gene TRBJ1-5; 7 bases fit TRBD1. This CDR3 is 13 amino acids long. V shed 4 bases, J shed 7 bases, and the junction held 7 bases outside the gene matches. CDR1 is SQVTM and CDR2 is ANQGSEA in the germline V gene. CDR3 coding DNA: TGCAGCGTTGGACAGGGAGTAGGCCAGCCCCAGCATTTT. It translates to CSVGQGVGQPQHF.

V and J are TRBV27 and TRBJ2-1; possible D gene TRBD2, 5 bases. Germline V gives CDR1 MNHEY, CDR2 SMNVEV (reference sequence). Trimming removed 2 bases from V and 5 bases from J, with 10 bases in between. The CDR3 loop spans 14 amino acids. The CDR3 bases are TGTGCCAGCAGTTTAAGGGCGGGCCACAATGAGCAGTTCTTC. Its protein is CASSLRAGHNEQFF.

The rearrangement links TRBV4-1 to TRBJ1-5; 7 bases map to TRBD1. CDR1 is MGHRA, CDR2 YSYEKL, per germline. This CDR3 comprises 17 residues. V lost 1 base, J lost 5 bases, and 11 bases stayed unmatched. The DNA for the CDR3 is TGCGCCAGCAGCCAAGGAATCAGAGGACAGGATTATCAGCCCCAGCATTTT. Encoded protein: CASSQGIRGQDYQPQHF.

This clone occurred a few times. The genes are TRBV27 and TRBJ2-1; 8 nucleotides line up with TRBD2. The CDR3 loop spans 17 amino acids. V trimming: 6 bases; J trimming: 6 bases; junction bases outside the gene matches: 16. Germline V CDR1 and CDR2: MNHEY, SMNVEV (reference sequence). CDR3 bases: TGTGCCAGCAGCTTCTTAGCGGGAACTATGTACGTCAATGAGCAGTTCTTC. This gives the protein CASSFLAGTMYVNEQFF.

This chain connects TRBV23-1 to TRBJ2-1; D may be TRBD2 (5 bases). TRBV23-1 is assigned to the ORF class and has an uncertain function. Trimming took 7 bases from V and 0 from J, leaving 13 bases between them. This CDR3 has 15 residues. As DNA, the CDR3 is TGCGCCAGCATTTCCGTAGCGCCCTCCTACAATGAGCAGTTCTTC. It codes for CASISVAPSYNEQFF.

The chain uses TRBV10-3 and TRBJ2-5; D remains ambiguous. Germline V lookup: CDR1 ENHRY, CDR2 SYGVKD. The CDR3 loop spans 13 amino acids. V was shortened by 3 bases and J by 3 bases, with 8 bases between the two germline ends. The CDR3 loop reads CAISESVEETQYF. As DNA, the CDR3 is TGTGCCATCAGTGAATCGGTAGAAGAGACCCAGTACTTC.

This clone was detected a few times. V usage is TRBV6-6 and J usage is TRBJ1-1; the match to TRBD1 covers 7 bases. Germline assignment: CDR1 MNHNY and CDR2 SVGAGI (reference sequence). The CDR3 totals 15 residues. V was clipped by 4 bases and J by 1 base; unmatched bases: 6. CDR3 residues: CASSSGRGPNTEAFF. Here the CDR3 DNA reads TGTGCCAGCAGTTCCGGTAGGGGGCCGAACACTGAAGCTTTCTTT.

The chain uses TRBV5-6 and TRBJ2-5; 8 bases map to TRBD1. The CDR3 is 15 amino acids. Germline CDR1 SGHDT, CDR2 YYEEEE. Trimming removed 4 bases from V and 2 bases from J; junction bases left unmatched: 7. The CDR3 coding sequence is TGTGCCAGCAGCCAAAATACAGGGGGACAAGAGACCCAGTACTTC. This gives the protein CASSQNTGGQETQYF. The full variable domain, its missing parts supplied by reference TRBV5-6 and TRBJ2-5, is DAGVTQSPTHLIKTRGQQVTLRCSPKSGHDTVSWYQQALGQGPQFIFQYYEEEERQRGNFPDRFSGHQFPNYSSELNVNALLLGDSALYLCASSQNTGGQETQYFGPGTRLLVL.

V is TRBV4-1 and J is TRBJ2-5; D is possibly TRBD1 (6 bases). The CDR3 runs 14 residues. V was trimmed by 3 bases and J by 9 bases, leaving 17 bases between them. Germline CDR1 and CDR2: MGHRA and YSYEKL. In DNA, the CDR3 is TGCGCCAGCAGCCACCAGGGGCCCTGGGCGGCCCAGTACTTC. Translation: CASSHQGPWAAQYF.

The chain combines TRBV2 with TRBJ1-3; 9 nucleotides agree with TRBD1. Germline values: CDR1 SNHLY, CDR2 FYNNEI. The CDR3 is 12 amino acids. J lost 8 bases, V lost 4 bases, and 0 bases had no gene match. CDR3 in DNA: TGTGCCAGCAGTGGACAGGGGGACACCATATATTTT. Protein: CASSGQGDTIYF.

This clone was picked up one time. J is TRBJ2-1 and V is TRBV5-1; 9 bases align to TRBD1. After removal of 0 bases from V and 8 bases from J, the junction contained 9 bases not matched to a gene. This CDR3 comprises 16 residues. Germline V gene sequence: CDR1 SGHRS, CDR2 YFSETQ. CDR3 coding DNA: TGCGCCAGCAGCTTGGCCCCACAGGGGGCAGGGGATGAGCAGTTCTTC. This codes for CASSLAPQGAGDEQFF.

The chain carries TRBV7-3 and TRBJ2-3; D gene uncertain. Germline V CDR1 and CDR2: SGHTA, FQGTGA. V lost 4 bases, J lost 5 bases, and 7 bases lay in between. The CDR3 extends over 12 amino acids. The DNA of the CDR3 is TGTGCCAGCAGCTCAAGACAAGATACGCAGTATTTT. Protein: CASSSRQDTQYF.

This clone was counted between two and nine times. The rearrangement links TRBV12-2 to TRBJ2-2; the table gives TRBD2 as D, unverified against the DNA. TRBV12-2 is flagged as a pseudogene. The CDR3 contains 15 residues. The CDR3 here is CASRLGTMDTGELFF. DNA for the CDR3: TGTGCAAGTCGCTTAGGGACTATGGACACCGGGGAGCTGTTTTTT.

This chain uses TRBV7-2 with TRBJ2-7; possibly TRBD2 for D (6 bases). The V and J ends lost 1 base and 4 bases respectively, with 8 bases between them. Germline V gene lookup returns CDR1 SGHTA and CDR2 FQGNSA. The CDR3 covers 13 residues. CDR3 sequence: CASSLGAGYEQYF. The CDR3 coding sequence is TGTGCCAGCAGCTTAGGAGCGGGTTACGAGCAGTACTTC. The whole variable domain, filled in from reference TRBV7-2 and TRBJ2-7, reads GAGVSQSPSNKVTEKGKDVELRCDPISGHTALYWYRQSLGQGLEFLIYFQGNSAPDKSGLPSDRFSAERTGGSVSTLTIQRTQQEDSAVYLCASSLGAGYEQYFGPGTRLTVT.

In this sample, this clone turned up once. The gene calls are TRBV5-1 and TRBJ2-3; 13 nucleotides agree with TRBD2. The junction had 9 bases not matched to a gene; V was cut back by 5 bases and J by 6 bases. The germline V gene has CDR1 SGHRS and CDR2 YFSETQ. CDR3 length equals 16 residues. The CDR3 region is CASSYGLAGEGDTQYF. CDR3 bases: TGCGCCAGCAGTTACGGACTAGCGGGAGAGGGTGATACGCAGTATTTT.

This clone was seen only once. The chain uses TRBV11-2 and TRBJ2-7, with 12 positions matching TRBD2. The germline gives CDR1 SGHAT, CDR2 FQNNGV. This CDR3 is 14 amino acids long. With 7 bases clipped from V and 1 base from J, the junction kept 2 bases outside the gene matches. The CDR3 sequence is CASTGLAGSYEQYF. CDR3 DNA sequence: TGTGCCAGCACCGGACTAGCGGGGTCCTACGAGCAGTACTTC.

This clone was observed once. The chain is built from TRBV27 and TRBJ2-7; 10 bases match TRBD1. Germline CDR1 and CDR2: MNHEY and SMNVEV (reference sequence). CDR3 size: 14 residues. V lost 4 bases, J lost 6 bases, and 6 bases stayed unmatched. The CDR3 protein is CASSWGTGVREQYF. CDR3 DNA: TGTGCCAGCAGTTGGGGGACAGGGGTGCGCGAGCAGTACTTC.

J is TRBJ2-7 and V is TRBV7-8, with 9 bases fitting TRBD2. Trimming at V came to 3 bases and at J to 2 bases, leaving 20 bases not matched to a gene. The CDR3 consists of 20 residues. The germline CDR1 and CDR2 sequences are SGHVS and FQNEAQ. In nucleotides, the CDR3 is TGTGCCAGCAGCTTTTCGACCATCCTACTGATAGCGGGAGTTCCCTACGAGCAGTACTTC. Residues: CASSFSTILLIAGVPYEQYF.

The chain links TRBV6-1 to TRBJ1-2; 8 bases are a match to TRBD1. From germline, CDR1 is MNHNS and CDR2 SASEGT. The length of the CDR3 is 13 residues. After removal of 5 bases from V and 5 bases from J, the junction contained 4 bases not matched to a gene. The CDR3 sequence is CASSFDRGYGYTF. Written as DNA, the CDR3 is TGTGCCAGCAGTTTTGACAGGGGTTATGGCTACACCTTC.

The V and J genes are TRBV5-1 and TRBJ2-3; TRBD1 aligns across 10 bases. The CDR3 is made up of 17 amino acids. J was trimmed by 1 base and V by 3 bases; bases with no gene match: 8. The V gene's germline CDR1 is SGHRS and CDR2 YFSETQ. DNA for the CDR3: TGCGCCAGCAGCTCCGTCCCGGGACAGGGGCGCACAGATACGCAGTATTTT. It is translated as CASSSVPGQGRTDTQYF. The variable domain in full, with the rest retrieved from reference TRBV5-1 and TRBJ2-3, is KAGVTQTPRYLIKTRGQQVTLSCSPISGHRSVSWYQQTPGQGLQFLFEYFSETQRNKGNFPGRFSGRQFSNSRSEMNVSTLELGDSALYLCASSSVPGQGRTDTQYFGPGTRLTVL.

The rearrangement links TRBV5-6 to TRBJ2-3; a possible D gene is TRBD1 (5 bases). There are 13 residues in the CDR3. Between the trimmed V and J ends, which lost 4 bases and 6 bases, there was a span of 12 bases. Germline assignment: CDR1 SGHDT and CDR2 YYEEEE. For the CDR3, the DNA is TGTGCCAGCAGCCCCAGGCCAGGGGATACGCAGTATTTT. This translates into CASSPRPGDTQYF.

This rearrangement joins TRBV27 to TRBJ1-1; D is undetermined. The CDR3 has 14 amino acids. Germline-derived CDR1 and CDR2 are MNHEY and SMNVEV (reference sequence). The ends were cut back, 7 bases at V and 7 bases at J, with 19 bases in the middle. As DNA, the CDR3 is TGTGCCAGCATCTCCCCAGCAGGTTGGGTTGAAGCTTTCTTT. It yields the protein CASISPAGWVEAFF.

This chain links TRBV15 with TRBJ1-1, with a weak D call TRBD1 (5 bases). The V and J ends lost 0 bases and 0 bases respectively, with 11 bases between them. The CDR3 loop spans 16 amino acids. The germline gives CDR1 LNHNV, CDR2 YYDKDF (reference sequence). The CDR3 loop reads CATSRDGGIMNTEAFF. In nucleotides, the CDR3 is TGTGCCACCAGCAGAGACGGGGGTATTATGAACACTGAAGCTTTCTTT.

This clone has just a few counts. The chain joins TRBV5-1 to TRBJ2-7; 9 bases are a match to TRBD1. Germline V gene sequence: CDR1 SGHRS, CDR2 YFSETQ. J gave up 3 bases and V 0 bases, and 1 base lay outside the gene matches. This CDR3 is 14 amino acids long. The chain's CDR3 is CASSLGDRVYEQYF. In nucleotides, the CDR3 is TGCGCCAGCAGCTTGGGGGACAGGGTCTACGAGCAGTACTTC.